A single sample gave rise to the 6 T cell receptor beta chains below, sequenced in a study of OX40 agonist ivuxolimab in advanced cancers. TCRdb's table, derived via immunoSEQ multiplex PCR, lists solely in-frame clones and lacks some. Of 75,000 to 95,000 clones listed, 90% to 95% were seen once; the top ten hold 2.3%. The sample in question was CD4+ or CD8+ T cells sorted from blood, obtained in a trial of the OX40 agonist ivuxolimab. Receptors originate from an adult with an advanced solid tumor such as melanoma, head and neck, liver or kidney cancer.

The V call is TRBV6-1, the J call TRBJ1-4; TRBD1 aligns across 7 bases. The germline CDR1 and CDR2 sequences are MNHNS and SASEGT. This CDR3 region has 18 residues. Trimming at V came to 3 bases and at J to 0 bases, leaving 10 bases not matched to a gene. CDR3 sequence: CASSDHRGRVATNEKLFF. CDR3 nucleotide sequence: TGTGCCAGCAGTGACCACAGGGGACGGGTTGCAACTAATGAAAAACTGTTTTTT.

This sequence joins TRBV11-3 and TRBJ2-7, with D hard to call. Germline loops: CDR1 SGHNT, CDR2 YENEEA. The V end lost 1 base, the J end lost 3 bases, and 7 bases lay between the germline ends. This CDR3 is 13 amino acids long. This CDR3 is CASSLVRGYEQYF. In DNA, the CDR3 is TGTGCCAGCAGCTTAGTTCGTGGCTACGAGCAGTACTTC.

The CDR3 protein is CAAGGAREKLFF. The CDR3 nucleotides read TGTGCGGCCGGGGGGGCAAGAGAAAAACTGTTTTTT. The genes are TRBV6-5 and TRBJ1-4; D perhaps matches TRBD1 (6 bases). Germline values: CDR1 MNHEY, CDR2 SVGAGI. The CDR3 runs 12 residues.

CDR3 loop: CASSLGPQGATSGEQYF. The CDR3 nucleotides are TGTGCCAGCAGCTTAGGTCCTCAGGGGGCCACGTCGGGCGAGCAGTACTTC. The chain has TRBV13 and TRBJ2-7; 8 bases are a match to TRBD1. With V trimmed by 0 bases and J by 6 bases, 13 bases remained unmatched. Germline V CDR1 and CDR2: PRHDT, FYEKMQ (reference sequence). The CDR3 has 17 residues.

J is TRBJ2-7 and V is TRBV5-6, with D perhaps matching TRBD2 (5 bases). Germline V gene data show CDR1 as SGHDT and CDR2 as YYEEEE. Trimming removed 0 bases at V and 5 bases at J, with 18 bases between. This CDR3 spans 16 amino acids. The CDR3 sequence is CASSLALAGPGDEQYF. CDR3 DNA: TGTGCCAGCAGCTTGGCCCTGGCGGGTCCTGGGGACGAGCAGTACTTC.

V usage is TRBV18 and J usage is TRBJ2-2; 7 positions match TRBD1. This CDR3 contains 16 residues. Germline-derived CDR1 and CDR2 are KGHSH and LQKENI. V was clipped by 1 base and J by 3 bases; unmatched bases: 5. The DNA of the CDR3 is TGTGCCAGCTCACCACGAACAGGGGCTGACACCGGGGAGCTGTTTTTT. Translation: CASSPRTGADTGELFF.